Each of the 27 T cell receptor beta chains below was sequenced from the same sample in a study of shared clonotypes between healthy human individuals (dated by TCRdb to about 2020). Libraries were built with the immunoSEQ multiplex PCR assay. TCRdb holds this immuneACCESS table with in-frame rearrangements only. Some clones are missing; in checked studies, unresolved V genes explain under half, and the rest has no known cause. In all, the sample holds roughly 1,100,000 clones, and approximately 70% of those were seen once. Clones ranked in the top ten supply around 1.4% of the sample. The sample comprised memory CD4+ T cells sorted from blood. The sample's cell subset or site label is to be understood as: CD45RA-negative fraction. All receptors come from a man younger than 35 in good health.

The chain combines TRBV9 with TRBJ1-1, with a weak D call TRBD1 (5 bases). V lost 4 bases and J lost 0, with 10 bases in between. The CDR3 sequence is 14 residues long. Per germline, CDR1 SGDLS and CDR2 YYNGEE. The CDR3 bases are TGTGCCAGCAGCTTGGGACGGATGAACACTGAAGCTTTCTTT. The encoded protein is CASSLGRMNTEAFF.

This clone came up a few times. The chain joins TRBV7-2 to TRBJ2-3; the D is unclear. V was clipped by 3 bases and J by 0 bases, with 10 bases between them. There are 15 residues in the CDR3. Germline CDR1 and CDR2: SGHTA and FQGNSA. CDR3 loop: CASSFGLRSTDTQYF. The CDR3 DNA sequence: TGTGCCAGCAGCTTCGGCCTGCGTAGCACAGATACGCAGTATTTT.

The chain links TRBV9 to TRBJ2-3, with D unresolved. The CDR3 loop spans 14 amino acids. Germline CDR1 SGDLS, CDR2 YYNGEE. V shed 0 bases and J shed 6 bases, with 11 bases lying between them. CDR3 residues: CASSVDSAMDTQYF. The CDR3 DNA sequence: TGTGCCAGCAGCGTAGACTCAGCCATGGATACGCAGTATTTT.

The genes are TRBV29-1 and TRBJ2-7; D perhaps matches TRBD2 (6 bases). Trimming took off 4 bases at V and 5 bases at J, with 15 bases between the two ends. The CDR3 loop spans 13 amino acids. CDR1 and CDR2 (germline): SQVTM, ANQGSEA. DNA for the CDR3: TGCAGCGTTGCGAGGGGAGGAACAGACGAGCAGTACTTC. This codes for CSVARGGTDEQYF.

Comments on this clone: This sample also contains other DNA sequences that code for the same CDR3. The chain is built from TRBV5-1 and TRBJ2-7, with 12 positions matching TRBD2. The V gene end was trimmed by 0 bases and the J gene end by 5 bases; junction bases not matched to a gene: 0. Germline V CDR1 and CDR2: SGHRS, YFSETQ. The CDR3 totals 14 residues. In nucleotides, the CDR3 is TGCGCCAGCAGCTTGGGACTAGCGGGGGACGAGCAGTACTTC. As protein: CASSLGLAGDEQYF.

This chain connects TRBV5-4 to TRBJ2-1; 7 nucleotides align to TRBD1. Per the germline V gene, CDR1 is SGHNT and CDR2 is YYREEE (reference sequence). There are 13 residues in the CDR3. J was trimmed by 5 bases and V by 4 bases; bases with no gene match: 3. CDR3 sequence: CASSPDRNNEQFF. CDR3 in DNA: TGTGCCAGCAGCCCGGACAGGAACAATGAGCAGTTCTTC.

This clone has a handful of counts. The chain joins TRBV4-1 to TRBJ1-6; D remains unclear. V was pared by 4 bases and J by 0 bases, with 13 bases between. There are 17 residues in the CDR3. CDR1 is MGHRA, CDR2 YSYEKL, per germline. The CDR3 region has the DNA TGCGCCAGCAGCCTTCAAGTGGGGAGCTCCTATAATTCACCCCTCCACTTT. It yields the protein CASSLQVGSSYNSPLHF.

This clone has only one observation. The chain is built from TRBV2 and TRBJ1-1; D is unclear. Germline values: CDR1 SNHLY, CDR2 FYNNEI. V shed 4 bases and J shed 1 base, with 10 bases lying between them. The CDR3 is made up of 14 amino acids. As DNA, the CDR3 is TGTGCCAGCAGTGGCGGGAGATCGAACACTGAAGCTTTCTTT. It specifies CASSGGRSNTEAFF. The variable domain in full, completed from reference TRBV2 and TRBJ1-1, reads EPEVTQTPSHQVTQMGQEVILRCVPISNHLYFYWYRQILGQKVEFLVSFYNNEISEKSEIFDDQFSVERPDGSNFTLKIRSTKLEDSAMYFCASSGGRSNTEAFFGQGTRLTVV.

The rearrangement uses TRBV9 and TRBJ2-1, with 9 bases that match TRBD2. Germline trimming cut 0 bases from V and 6 bases from J; bases unmatched to any gene: 10. The CDR3 extends over 17 amino acids. Per germline, CDR1 SGDLS and CDR2 YYNGEE. CDR3 nucleotide sequence: TGTGCCAGCAGCGTAGAAGGGGAGGGACTAGCTCTCAATGAGCAGTTCTTC. Its translation is CASSVEGEGLALNEQFF.

The chain combines TRBV5-1 with TRBJ1-2; 9 positions match TRBD1. Per germline, CDR1 SGHRS and CDR2 YFSETQ. The CDR3 spans 15 residues. J lost 5 bases, V lost 3 bases, and 8 bases had no gene match. Here the CDR3 reads CASSSGGTGPYGYTF. As DNA, the CDR3 is TGCGCCAGCAGCTCAGGGGGGACAGGGCCGTATGGCTACACCTTC. Based on the CDR3 plus reference TRBV5-1 and TRBJ1-2, the full variable domain is KAGVTQTPRYLIKTRGQQVTLSCSPISGHRSVSWYQQTPGQGLQFLFEYFSETQRNKGNFPGRFSGRQFSNSRSEMNVSTLELGDSALYLCASSSGGTGPYGYTFGSGTRLTVV.

CDR3 nucleotides: TGTGCCAGCAGCTTAGGGGCCAGGAGCACTGAAGCTTTCTTT. It yields the protein CASSLGARSTEAFF. The chain links TRBV7-8 to TRBJ1-1; D gene unclear. The V gene lost 1 base and the J gene lost 4 bases, with 10 bases spanning the gap. From germline, CDR1 is SGHVS and CDR2 FQNEAQ. The CDR3 spans 14 residues.

This sequence joins TRBV7-2 and TRBJ2-2; D is possibly TRBD1 (7 bases). CDR3 length: 15 residues. Trimming removed 0 bases from V and 4 bases from J, with 9 bases in between. Germline V gives CDR1 SGHTA, CDR2 FQGNSA. The CDR3 sequence: CASSLARGATGELFF. The DNA for the CDR3 is TGTGCCAGCAGCTTAGCCAGGGGGGCCACCGGGGAGCTGTTTTTT. The whole variable domain, filled in from reference TRBV7-2 and TRBJ2-2, reads GAGVSQSPSNKVTEKGKDVELRCDPISGHTALYWYRQSLGQGLEFLIYFQGNSAPDKSGLPSDRFSAERTGGSVSTLTIQRTQQEDSAVYLCASSLARGATGELFFGEGSRLTVL.

The CDR3 loop is CASSLGTSAGSEQYF. In DNA form, the CDR3 reads TGTGCCAGCAGCTTAGGCACCAGTGCAGGGAGCGAGCAGTACTTC. This chain links TRBV11-2 with TRBJ2-7, with D perhaps assigned TRBD1 or TRBD2 (5 bases each). From germline, CDR1 is SGHAT and CDR2 FQNNGV. The CDR3 spans 15 residues. Trimming left V 1 base short and J 6 bases short, with 16 bases between. Full variable domain (outside the CDR3, taken from reference TRBV11-2 and TRBJ2-7): EAGVAQSPRYKIIEKRQSVAFWCNPISGHATLYWYQQILGQGPKLLIQFQNNGVVDDSQLPKDRFSAERLKGVDSTLKIQPAKLEDSAVYLCASSLGTSAGSEQYFGPGTRLTVT.

The chain carries TRBV5-8 and TRBJ1-1, with a possible D match to TRBD1 (5 bases). CDR1 is SGHTS, CDR2 YDEGEE, per germline. The V gene lost 5 bases and the J gene lost 12 bases, with 14 bases spanning the gap. This CDR3 has 11 amino acids. The CDR3 sequence is CASRARDPTFF. The CDR3 DNA follows: TGTGCCAGCAGAGCCCGGGACCCTACTTTCTTT.

The count of this clone is one. The rearrangement links TRBV29-1 to TRBJ1-2, with D uncertain. CDR3 length: 13 residues. Germline V gives CDR1 SQVTM, CDR2 ANQGSEA. Trimming cost V 8 bases and J 7 bases, with 20 bases left between them. This chain's CDR3 is CSSSHGEVSGYTF. CDR3 nucleotides: TGCAGCTCCTCCCACGGTGAAGTCTCTGGCTACACCTTC.

The V and J genes are TRBV27 and TRBJ2-7; D might be TRBD1 (8 bases). Germline values: CDR1 MNHEY, CDR2 SMNVEV (reference sequence). The V gene lost 6 bases and the J gene lost 3 bases, with 15 bases spanning the gap. The CDR3 consists of 14 residues. The chain's CDR3 is CASRRGTGIYEQYF. The CDR3 DNA reads TGTGCCAGCAGGCGGGGGACAGGAATCTACGAGCAGTACTTC.

V usage is TRBV6-1 and J usage is TRBJ1-5; D remains unclear. The CDR3 loop spans 13 amino acids. The germline CDR1 and CDR2 sequences are MNHNS and SASEGT. V lost 7 bases to trimming and J lost 2 bases, with 9 bases between them. In DNA form, the CDR3 reads TGTGCCAGCAAGGGTTGGGGCAATCAGCCCCAGCATTTT. Its protein product is CASKGWGNQPQHF.

This chain connects TRBV5-4 to TRBJ2-5; 8 bases agree with TRBD2. Germline assignment: CDR1 SGHNT and CDR2 YYREEE (reference sequence). The CDR3 loop spans 16 amino acids. V dropped 3 bases and J dropped 1; count of bases not matched to a gene: 8. Written as DNA, the CDR3 is TGTGCCAGCAGCTCCGGGGGGGGACAACTCCAAGAGACCCAGTACTTC. Translating it yields CASSSGGGQLQETQYF.

The chain has TRBV2 and TRBJ2-7; the match to TRBD2 covers 9 bases. Germline V lookup: CDR1 SNHLY, CDR2 FYNNEI. The CDR3 is 15 residues long. The V segment lost 3 bases and the J segment 1 base; nucleotides outside the gene matches: 4. The CDR3 DNA follows: TGTGCCAGCAGTGATCTGGCGGGAGGGTCCTACGAGCAGTACTTC. Its translation is CASSDLAGGSYEQYF.

This chain links TRBV28 with TRBJ1-4; D possibly corresponds to TRBD1 (5 bases). Germline V gene sequence: CDR1 MDHEN, CDR2 SYDVKM. This CDR3 region has 12 residues. Written as DNA, the CDR3 is TGTGTCACCGGGGCGGGTAATGAAAAACTGTTTTTT. This sequence encodes CVTGAGNEKLFF.

The gene calls are TRBV5-4 and TRBJ1-1; perhaps TRBD1 as D (6 bases). Between the trimmed V and J ends, which lost 1 base and 1 base, there was a span of 11 bases. This CDR3 has 15 residues. The germline V gene has CDR1 SGHNT and CDR2 YYREEE (reference sequence). The CDR3 here is CASSLLQGSNTEAFF. In DNA form, the CDR3 reads TGTGCCAGCAGCTTGTTACAGGGCTCGAACACTGAAGCTTTCTTT.

V usage is TRBV28 and J usage is TRBJ1-2; 8 bases map to TRBD1. The CDR3 is 13 amino acids. Germline trimming cut 7 bases from V and 3 bases from J; bases unmatched to any gene: 4. Germline lookup yields CDR1 MDHEN and CDR2 SYDVKM. CDR3 sequence (DNA): TGTGCCAGCAATCAGGGGGCTCACTATGGCTACACCTTC. It specifies CASNQGAHYGYTF.

This clone was counted between two and nine times. The rearrangement links TRBV2 to TRBJ2-7; TRBD1 agrees at 9 bases. The length of the CDR3 is 15 residues. V gave up 6 bases and J gave up 2 bases; unmatched junction bases: 8. Germline V CDR1 and CDR2: SNHLY, FYNNEI. The CDR3 here is CASRQDRGIPYEQYF. In nucleotides, the CDR3 is TGTGCCAGCAGGCAAGACAGGGGGATCCCCTACGAGCAGTACTTC.

This CDR3 is CASSLVGASSYEQYF. CDR3 in DNA: TGCGCCAGCAGCTTGGTGGGGGCGAGCTCCTACGAGCAGTACTTC. The chain has TRBV5-1 and TRBJ2-7; TRBD1 is a possible D gene (6 bases). Looked up from germline, CDR1 is SGHRS and CDR2 is YFSETQ. The V end was cut by 0 bases, the J end by 0 bases, with 10 bases between. The CDR3 spans 15 residues.

About this clone itself: Other nucleotide sequences from this sample produce the same CDR3. The V call is TRBV7-2, the J call TRBJ2-7, with TRBD1 identical over 8 bases. CDR3 length equals 14 residues. V gave up 5 bases and J gave up 6 bases; unmatched junction bases: 9. Germline lookup yields CDR1 SGHTA and CDR2 FQGNSA. CDR3 DNA sequence: TGTGCCAGCAGCGTTCGACAGGGGTTAAGCGAGCAGTACTTC. Translating gives CASSVRQGLSEQYF. The full variable domain, completed using reference TRBV7-2 and TRBJ2-7, is GAGVSQSPSNKVTEKGKDVELRCDPISGHTALYWYRQSLGQGLEFLIYFQGNSAPDKSGLPSDRFSAERTGGSVSTLTIQRTQQEDSAVYLCASSVRQGLSEQYFGPGTRLTVT.

The chain links TRBV6-1 to TRBJ1-5; no reliable D call. Germline V gene lookup returns CDR1 MNHNS and CDR2 SASEGT. Trimming left V 1 base short and J 5 bases short, with 0 bases between. CDR3 size: 11 residues. As DNA, the CDR3 is TGTGCCAGCAGTGAAGATCAGCCCCAGCATTTT. As protein: CASSEDQPQHF.

This clone was counted only a few times. This rearrangement joins TRBV9 to TRBJ2-7, with TRBD2 matching over 8 bases. Trimming removed 3 bases from V and 0 bases from J; junction bases left unmatched: 2. The length of the CDR3 is 14 residues. Per the germline V gene, CDR1 is SGDLS and CDR2 is YYNGEE. DNA for the CDR3: TGTGCCAGCAGCGGGAGCGGGAGCTCCTACGAGCAGTACTTC. This codes for CASSGSGSSYEQYF.